The 21 T cell receptor beta chains listed next were all sequenced from one sample in a study of lung T cells in sarcoidosis with Löfgren's syndrome. MiXCR was run by TCRdb on the reads, yielding one entry per CDR3 protein. Altogether 15,000 to 20,000 distinct CDR3 sequences are present, less than 25% being singletons, with the ten largest covering approximately 4%. Sequencing used CD4+ T cells from PBMCs. Every receptor here comes from a human donor with sarcoidosis (Löfgren's syndrome or another form), or a control subject (not recorded which).

This clonotype was recorded at least ten times. CDR3 in amino acids: CASSFGQPAEAFF. CDR3 in DNA: TGTGCCAGCAGTTTTGGGCAGCCTGCTGAAGCTTTCTTT. V gene TRBV28 combines with J gene TRBJ1-1; D is unclear. Germline V lookup: CDR1 MDHEN, CDR2 SYDVKM. This CDR3 comprises 13 residues. Trimming stripped 3 bases from V and 6 bases from J, with 11 bases between.

This clonotype was observed many times. V is TRBV30 and J is TRBJ2-5; D is unclear. This CDR3 contains 11 residues. The germline V gene has CDR1 GTSNPN and CDR2 SVGIG (reference sequence). V lost 0 bases and J lost 7, with 6 bases in between. CDR3 loop: CAWSVEVTQYF. CDR3 nucleotide sequence: TGTGCCTGGAGTGTAGAGGTGACCCAGTACTTC.

This clonotype appeared many times. This rearrangement joins TRBV7-2 to TRBJ1-2; no firm D call. Deletions cut 5 bases from V and 4 bases from J, with 11 bases between. CDR3 size: 13 residues. In germline, CDR1 is SGHTA, CDR2 FQGNSA. In DNA, the CDR3 is TGTGCCAGCAGCCCCTCACGGAGCTATGGCTACACCTTC. It translates to CASSPSRSYGYTF.

This clonotype is deemed medium-sized. The chain uses TRBV15 and TRBJ1-3; D unresolved. Per the germline V gene, CDR1 is LNHNV and CDR2 is YYDKDF (reference sequence). The CDR3 runs to 15 residues. V was shortened by 0 bases and J by 0 bases, with 6 bases between the two germline ends. The CDR3 DNA reads as TGTGCCACCAGCAGAGATACGAGCTCTGGAAACACCATATATTTT. This codes for CATSRDTSSGNTIYF.

This clonotype appeared many times. The rearrangement links TRBV15 to TRBJ2-3; D not certain. The V end lost 5 bases, the J end lost 6 bases, and 12 bases lay between the germline ends. The CDR3 runs to 13 residues. CDR1 is LNHNV, CDR2 YYDKDF, per germline (reference sequence). CDR3 sequence reads: CATSGKGTDTQYF. The DNA for the CDR3 is TGTGCCACCAGCGGAAAGGGTACGGATACGCAGTATTTT.

This clonotype was recorded at least ten times. The rearrangement uses TRBV18 and TRBJ2-3; D tentatively fits TRBD1 or TRBD2 (5 bases each). This CDR3 is built from 15 residues. V was clipped by 5 bases and J by 2 bases, with 14 bases between them. Looked up from germline, CDR1 is KGHSH and CDR2 is LQKENI. The CDR3 sequence is CASSARDGATDTQYF. The CDR3, as DNA: TGTGCCAGCTCAGCCCGGGACGGGGCCACAGATACGCAGTATTTT.

In this sample, this clonotype is medium-sized. The chain carries TRBV27 and TRBJ2-1, with a tentative D call TRBD1 (5 bases). The CDR3 consists of 13 residues. The germline V gene encodes CDR1 MNHEY and CDR2 SMNVEV (reference sequence). The V gene lost 5 bases and the J gene lost 2 bases, with 7 bases spanning the gap. The chain's CDR3 is CASSKGPYNEQFF. Written as DNA, the CDR3 is TGTGCCAGCAGTAAGGGGCCCTACAATGAGCAGTTCTTC.

With respect to this clonotype: A much larger clone differs by one base, so this may be a read error. The CDR3 nucleotides are TGTGCCGGTAGTATCCCGCAAAGGGGAACCGGGGAGCTGTTTTTT. Translation: CAGSIPQRGTGELFF. The chain employs TRBV19 and TRBJ2-2; D perhaps matches TRBD1 (5 bases). The CDR3 covers 15 residues. In germline, CDR1 is LNHDA, CDR2 SQIVND (reference sequence).

For this clonotype: It is likely a read error, because the conserved phenylalanine at the end of the CDR3 is missing. The CDR3 region has the DNA TGTGCCAGCATTTACATTCCAGGGACGACAGATACGCAGTATCTT. Amino acids: CASIYIPGTTDTQYL. The chain joins TRBV6-2 or TRBV6-3 to TRBJ2-3, with D possibly called TRBD1 or TRBD2 (5 bases each). Per germline, CDR1 MNHEY and CDR2 SVGEGT. The CDR3 sequence is 15 residues long.

This clonotype was seen many times. The chain has TRBV6-6 and TRBJ2-1, with a possible D match to TRBD2 (5 bases). Trimming cost V 0 bases and J 14 bases, with 11 bases left between them. The germline gives CDR1 MNHNY, CDR2 SVGAGI (reference sequence). The CDR3 runs to 12 residues. CDR3 loop: CASSYSTAREFF. The CDR3 DNA is TGTGCCAGCAGTTACTCGACTGCGCGGGAGTTCTTC.

Notes on this clonotype: A much larger clone lies a single base off, so this may be a read error. Here the CDR3 reads CASSRGYEQYF. The CDR3 DNA reads as TGCGCCAGCAGCCGAGGCTACGAGCAGTACTTC. The rearrangement links TRBV5-1 to TRBJ2-7, with D hard to call. V was shortened by 4 bases and J by 3 bases, with 5 bases between the two germline ends. There are 11 residues in the CDR3. From germline, CDR1 is SGHRS and CDR2 YFSETQ.

The table lists this clonotype with many counts. V usage is TRBV14 and J usage is TRBJ1-1; D is undetermined. The germline gives CDR1 SGHDN, CDR2 FVKESK. This CDR3 has 13 amino acids. Trimming stripped 5 bases from V and 0 bases from J, with 7 bases between. The chain's CDR3 is CASSAGVNTEAFF. In nucleotides, the CDR3 is TGTGCCAGCAGCGCCGGAGTGAACACTGAAGCTTTCTTT.

This clonotype is medium-sized in the sample. The rearrangement joins TRBV27 to TRBJ1-4; D is perhaps TRBD1 (6 bases). The CDR3 length is 14 residues. V shed 3 bases and J shed 5 bases, with 10 bases lying between them. Germline lookup yields CDR1 MNHEY and CDR2 SMNVEV (reference sequence). CDR3: CASSFLGANEKLFF. The CDR3 nucleotides read TGTGCCAGCAGTTTCCTGGGGGCAAATGAAAAACTGTTTTTT.

With regard to this clonotype: This may stem from a read error, because a much larger clone lies one nucleotide away. V gene TRBV4-2 combines with J gene TRBJ2-7; the D is unclear. Germline V gives CDR1 LGHNA, CDR2 YNFKEQ. V was pared by 6 bases and J by 0 bases, with 9 bases between. This CDR3 is 13 amino acids long. The CDR3 DNA sequence: TGTGCCAGCAGTGGAGACGGCTCCTACGAGCAGTACTTC. It encodes CASSGDGSYEQYF.

A remark on this clonotype: This likely comes from a read error, as the CDR3 has no conserved phenylalanine or tryptophan at its end. The DNA is left out, because the CDR3 cannot be placed on it with certainty; the CDR3 is given as TCRdb lists it. The chain uses TRBV28 and TRBJ1-1; the table assigns TRBD1, which was not confirmed against the DNA. The CDR3 totals 18 residues, both ends included. Germline lookup yields CDR1 MDHEN and CDR2 SYDVKM. The CDR3 region is CASSLTRRQLIANTEAFL.

This clonotype has a count of ten or more. The chain employs TRBV4-1 and TRBJ1-1; D not resolved. The ends were cut back, 1 base at V and 1 base at J, with 13 bases in the middle. This CDR3 comprises 16 residues. Germline V lookup: CDR1 MGHRA, CDR2 YSYEKL. CDR3 in amino acids: CASSQAEGIKNTEAFF. The CDR3 DNA sequence: TGCGCCAGCAGCCAAGCGGAGGGAATAAAGAACACTGAAGCTTTCTTT.

About this clonotype: The junction departs from the called germline gene at one end, perhaps through a read error. The chain is built from TRBV20-1 and TRBJ1-1; D remains unclear. Germline CDR1 DFQATT, CDR2 SNEGSKA (reference sequence). This CDR3 region has 10 residues. Written as DNA, the CDR3 is TGCAGCTACAGAAGCACTGAAGCTTCCTTT. Translated, it gives CSYRSTEASF.

This clonotype was seen ten or more times. The V and J genes are TRBV7-2 and TRBJ2-5; 9 bases are a match to TRBD2. Germline-derived CDR1 and CDR2 are SGHTA and FQGNSA. This CDR3 spans 16 amino acids. V trimming: 5 bases; J trimming: 1 base; junction bases outside the gene matches: 8. This CDR3 reads CASSPLRGGGQETQYF. In DNA, the CDR3 is TGTGCCAGCAGCCCCCTGCGCGGGGGGGGCCAAGAGACCCAGTACTTC.

This clonotype was detected many times. The rearrangement joins TRBV7-8 to TRBJ2-1; maybe TRBD2 (5 bases). Germline V gene lookup returns CDR1 SGHVS and CDR2 FQNEAQ. The CDR3 is 15 amino acids. Between the trimmed V and J ends, which lost 5 bases and 0 bases, there was a span of 11 bases. The CDR3 reads CASSVSGSSYNEQFF. CDR3 in DNA: TGTGCCAGCAGCGTCTCTGGGAGCTCCTACAATGAGCAGTTCTTC.

Remarks on this clonotype: This may be a read error, as it is one base from a much larger clone. V gene TRBV12-3 or TRBV12-4 combines with J gene TRBJ2-5; the D call may be TRBD1 or TRBD2 (5 bases each). There are 14 residues in the CDR3. V lost 8 bases and J lost 2, with 15 bases in between. The CDR3 nucleotides read TGTGCCAGCCGCTATGGGAGACAGCAAGAGACCCAGTACTTC. Encoded protein: CASRYGRQQETQYF.

On this clonotype itself: A much more abundant neighbour one base away suggests this may be a read error. This chain links TRBV25-1 with TRBJ2-3; 9 positions match TRBD2. The CDR3 runs to 16 residues. Germline assignment: CDR1 MGHDK and CDR2 SYGVNS. CDR3 region: CTSSELAGEGTDTQYF. The CDR3 DNA follows: TGTACCAGCAGTGAGTTAGCGGGAGAGGGGACAGATACGCAGTATTTT.